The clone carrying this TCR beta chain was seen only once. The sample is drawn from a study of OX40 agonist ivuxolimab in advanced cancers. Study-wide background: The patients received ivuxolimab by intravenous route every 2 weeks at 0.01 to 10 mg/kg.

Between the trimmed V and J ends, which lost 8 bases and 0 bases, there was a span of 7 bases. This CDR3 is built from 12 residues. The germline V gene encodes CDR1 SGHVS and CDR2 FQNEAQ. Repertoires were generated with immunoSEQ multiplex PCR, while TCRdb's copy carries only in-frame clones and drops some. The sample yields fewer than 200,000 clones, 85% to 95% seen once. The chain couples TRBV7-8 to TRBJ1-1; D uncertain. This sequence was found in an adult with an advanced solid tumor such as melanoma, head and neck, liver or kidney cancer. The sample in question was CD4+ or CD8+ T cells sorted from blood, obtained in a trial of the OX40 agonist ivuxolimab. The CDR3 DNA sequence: TGTGCCAGCCGGGCCCTGAACACTGAAGCTTTCTTT. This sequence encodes CASRALNTEAFF. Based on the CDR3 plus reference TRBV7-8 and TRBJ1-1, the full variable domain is GAGVSQSPRYKVAKRGQDVALRCDPISGHVSLFWYQQALGQGPEFLTYFQNEAQLDKSGLPSDRFFAERPEGSVSTLKIQRTQQEDSAVYLCASRALNTEAFFGQGTRLTVV.